This T cell receptor beta chain was identified in a study of T cell responses to AZD1222 COVID-19 vaccine. Study overall: Pooled samples include second doses given at about 4 or 12 weeks.

Sequencing was performed with immunoSEQ multiplex PCR; in TCRdb, only in-frame clones are kept and a portion is missing. The profile shows 85,000 to 120,000 clones, 90% of them singletons. This sample comprised peripheral blood, obtained on day 0 of AZD1222 vaccination. This clonotype was obtained from an adult in good health.

The CDR3 loop is CASSATQGSAGNTIYF. The DNA for the CDR3 is TGTGCCAGCAGCGCCACCCAGGGGTCGGCAGGAAACACCATATATTTT. This chain uses TRBV5-4 with TRBJ1-3; perhaps TRBD1 as D (6 bases). Germline V CDR1 and CDR2: SGHNT, YYREEE (reference sequence). This CDR3 comprises 16 residues. The V end lost 4 bases, the J end lost 4 bases, and 18 bases lay between the germline ends.